A selection of T cell receptor beta chains follows, all from one sample in a study of identical twins. TCRdb used MiXCR to reprocess the 5' RACE reads, holding one entry per CDR3 protein. In the table there are hundreds of thousands of distinct CDR3 sequences, 5.5% to 7.5% of which are singletons. The sequenced sample consisted of naive T cells sorted from blood. These receptors all come from a man aged 18 to 29 in good health. CDR3s include the opening cysteine and the closing phenylalanine or tryptophan. Not every row has a clone size; where given, it reads once, few, many or a size class.

V gene,clone size,CDR3 protein
TRBV7-8,many,CASSYSRFEDQPQHF
TRBV7-8,.,CASSSEGLATGELFF
TRBV12-3/TRBV12-4,many,CASSWGPSYNEQFF
TRBV12-3/TRBV12-4,many,CASSPPVGAGAHNEQFF
TRBV6-6,many,CASSYTTVEAFF
TRBV4-3,.,CASSQGSGSNGDTQYF
TRBV28,many,CASRTFGQGNEQFF
TRBV27,many,CASKGLGFTDTQYF
TRBV11-2,few,CASSATLPEQFF
TRBV5-1,few,CASSLASLRDHYEQYF
TRBV7-2,few,CASSQGVRGTEAFF
TRBV18,many,CASSNSNQPQHF
TRBV27,.,CASSPTGYSYEQYF
TRBV5-1,.,CASSADPGGYTEAFF
TRBV5-1,few,CASSLSGSGALSSYEQYF
TRBV29-1,many,CSVRFPGDYEQYF
TRBV20-1,few,CSARDLSGPTDTQYF
TRBV20-1,many,CSARPTAASAPNEQFF
TRBV6-1,few,CATYLAGAGTGELFF
TRBV28,many,CASSFLPGVRDTEAFF
TRBV20-1,few,CSAALAGGSYNEQFF
TRBV29-1,many,CSADTGVGTDTQYF